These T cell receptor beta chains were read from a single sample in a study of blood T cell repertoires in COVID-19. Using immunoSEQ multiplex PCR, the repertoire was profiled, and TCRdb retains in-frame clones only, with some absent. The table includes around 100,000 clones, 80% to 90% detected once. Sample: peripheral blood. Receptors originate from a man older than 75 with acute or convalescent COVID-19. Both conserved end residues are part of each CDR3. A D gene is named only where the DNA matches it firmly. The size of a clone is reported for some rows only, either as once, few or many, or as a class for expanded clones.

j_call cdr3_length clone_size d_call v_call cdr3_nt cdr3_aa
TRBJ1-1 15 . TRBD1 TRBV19 TGTGCCAGTAGTAGGAGGACAGGGGGGCACGCTGAAGCTTTCTTT CASSRRTGGHAEAFF
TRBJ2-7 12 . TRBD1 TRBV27 TGTGCCAGCAGAGGGGGCGCGTACGAGCAGTACTTC CASRGGAYEQYF
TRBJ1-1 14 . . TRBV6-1 TGTGCCAGCAGTGAACTGGAAACGGGGTCTGAAGCTTTCTTT CASSELETGSEAFF
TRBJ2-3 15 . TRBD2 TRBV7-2 TGTGCCAGCAGCTTTAGCGGGCCAGTCACAGATACGCAGTATTTT CASSFSGPVTDTQYF
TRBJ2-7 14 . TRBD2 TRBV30 TGTGCCTGGAGTGTAGGGACTACTCATGGCGAGCAGTACTTC CAWSVGTTHGEQYF
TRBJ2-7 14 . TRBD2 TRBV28 TGTGCCAGCAGTAGTAGCGGGCCTACCTACGAGCAGTACTTC CASSSSGPTYEQYF
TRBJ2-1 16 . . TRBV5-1 TGCGCCAGCAGCTTGGGACCGGGGAGCTCCTACAATGAGCAGTTCTTC CASSLGPGSSYNEQFF
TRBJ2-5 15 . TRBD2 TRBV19 TGTGCCAGTAGGGTCGGCGGGAGTAGCGAAAAGACCCAGTACTTC CASRVGGSSEKTQYF
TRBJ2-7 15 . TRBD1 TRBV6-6 TGTGCCAGCAGCCTCCGGGACAGGAGGCCCTACGAGCAGTACTTC CASSLRDRRPYEQYF
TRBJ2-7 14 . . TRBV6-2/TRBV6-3 TGTGCCAGCAGTTACGGAGACAGCTCCTACGAGCAGTACTTC CASSYGDSSYEQYF
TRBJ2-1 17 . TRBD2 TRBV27 TGTGCCAGCAGTCCGCTAGCGGGAATTAGCTCCTACAATGAGCAGTTCTTC CASSPLAGISSYNEQFF
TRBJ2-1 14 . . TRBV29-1 TGCAGCGTGAATTGGGGGGTGGGATACAATGAGCAGTTCTTC CSVNWGVGYNEQFF
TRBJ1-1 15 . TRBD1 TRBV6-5 TGTGCCAGCAGCTTACAGGGGGGGCATAGCACTGAAGCTTTCTTT CASSLQGGHSTEAFF
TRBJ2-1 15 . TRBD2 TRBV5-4 TGTGCCAGCAGCTTGACTAGCGGGAGAGGGAATGAGCAGTTCTTC CASSLTSGRGNEQFF
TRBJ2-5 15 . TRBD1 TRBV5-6 TGTGCCAGCAGCTTTGGGATGACAGGGAAAGAGACCCAGTACTTC CASSFGMTGKETQYF
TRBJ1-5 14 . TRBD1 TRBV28 TGTGCCAGCACTTTAAACAGGGGTCATCAGCCCCAGCATTTT CASTLNRGHQPQHF
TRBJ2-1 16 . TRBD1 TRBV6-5 TGTGCCAGCAGTTACTTACCAACAGGGGGCCTTGCCATGCGGTTCTTC CASSYLPTGGLAMRFF
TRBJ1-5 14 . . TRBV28 TGTGCCAGCAGTAGATCCGGGGGTTTGCAGCCCCAGCATTTT CASSRSGGLQPQHF
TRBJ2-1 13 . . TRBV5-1 TGCGCCAGCAGCTTGGGACAGGTCAATGAGCAGTTCTTC CASSLGQVNEQFF
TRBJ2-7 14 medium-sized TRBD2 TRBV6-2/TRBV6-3 TGTGCCAGCAGTTATCCCGGGAGGACCTACGAGCAGTACTTC CASSYPGRTYEQYF
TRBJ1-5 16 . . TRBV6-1 TGTGCCAGCAGTGAATTGGGAGTATTAGGCAATCAGCCCCAGCATTTT CASSELGVLGNQPQHF
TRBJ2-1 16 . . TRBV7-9 TGTGCCAGCAGCTCCCCTCCGGGAAAGAATGGGCCTGAGCAGTTCTTC CASSSPPGKNGPEQFF
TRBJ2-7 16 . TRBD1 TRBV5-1 TGCGCCAGCAGCTTGGCCGGGGGGACAGGGTCTGGCGAGCAGTACTTC CASSLAGGTGSGEQYF
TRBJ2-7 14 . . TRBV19 TGTGCCAGTAGTATGGGGCGTATCTCCTACGAGCAGTACTTC CASSMGRISYEQYF
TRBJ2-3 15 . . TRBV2 TGTGCCAGCAGTGTTGGTAGCGTGAGCACAGATACGCAGTATTTT CASSVGSVSTDTQYF
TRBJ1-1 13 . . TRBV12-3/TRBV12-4 TGTGCCAGCAGCCTAAGACAGAACACTGAAGCTTTCTTT CASSLRQNTEAFF
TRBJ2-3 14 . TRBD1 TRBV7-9 TGTGCCAGCAGCCGGACAGGTAGCACAGATACGCAGTATTTT CASSRTGSTDTQYF
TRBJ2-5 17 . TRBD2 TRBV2 TGTGCCAGCAGTGATCGGCGGGAGGCCAGGTACCAAGAGACCCAGTACTTC CASSDRREARYQETQYF
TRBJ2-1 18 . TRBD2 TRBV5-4 TGTGCCAGCAGCCCGTCTTCTCGCAGACTAGCGGGGTATAATGAGCAGTTCTTC CASSPSSRRLAGYNEQFF
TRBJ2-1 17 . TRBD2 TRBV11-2 TGTGCCAGCAGCTTAGATCAGGCGGGAGGGATTCACAATGAGCAGTTCTTC CASSLDQAGGIHNEQFF
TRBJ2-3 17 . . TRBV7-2 TGTGCCAGCAGCTTAGTTTCTACCGCGGCTGGGGCGAATACGCAGTATTTT CASSLVSTAAGANTQYF
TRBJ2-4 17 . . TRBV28 TGTGCCAGCAGTTTACCGGCGGGTCTTGGGGCCAAAAACATTCAGTACTTC CASSLPAGLGAKNIQYF
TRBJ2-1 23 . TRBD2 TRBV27 TGTGCCAGCAGTTCACCTTATTGGGGGCAGGCGGGTAGCGGGAGACCATCCTACAATGAGCAGTTCTTC CASSSPYWGQAGSGRPSYNEQFF
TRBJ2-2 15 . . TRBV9 TGTGCCAGCAGCTCCCGAAGGGGGAACACCGGGGAGCTGTTTTTT CASSSRRGNTGELFF
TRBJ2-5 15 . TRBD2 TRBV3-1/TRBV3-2 TGTGCCAGCAGCCAAGGCGGGGGGCAACAAGAGACCCAGTACTTC CASSQGGGQQETQYF
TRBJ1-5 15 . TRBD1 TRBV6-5 TGTGCCAGCACCGAAACAGGGGATAGCAATCAGCCCCAGCATTTT CASTETGDSNQPQHF